The source of this T cell receptor beta chain is a study of human T cells and chemical hapten exposure. Whole-study findings and limits: Against controls, expanded TCRs gave rise to significantly more large CDR3 similarity clusters.

Of note for this clonotype: Its antigen remains unidentified.

Under the authors' procedure: Samples held a median of approximately 96,000 TCRs, range roughly 20,000–700,000. TCRdb re-derived calls from the RACE reads in MiXCR, one entry per CDR3 protein. For this entry, the V and J calls and clone size follow TCRdb and not the study's own pipeline. The table lists roughly 84,000 distinct CDR3 sequences, under 14% of them singletons. Specified time point: patch test 3, about 24 weeks after DPC sensitization. This sample's treatment: therapeutic diphenylcyclopropenone sensitization with weekly scalp DPC. The length of the CDR3 is 11 residues. V was pared by 11 bases and J by 3 bases, with 11 bases between. Per germline, CDR1 MDHEN and CDR2 SYDVKM.

The source of this sequence is a woman aged 45-60 years with alopecia areata. Some clones in this sample may be carry-over from other donors' samples. The V call is TRBV28, the J call TRBJ2-7; D is ambiguous. The sample was whole blood, taken in connection with sensitization to the hapten diphenylcyclopropenone (DPC). Here the CDR3 reads CALYLSYEQYF. The CDR3 DNA follows: TGTGCCCTTTATCTAAGCTACGAGCAGTACTTC.